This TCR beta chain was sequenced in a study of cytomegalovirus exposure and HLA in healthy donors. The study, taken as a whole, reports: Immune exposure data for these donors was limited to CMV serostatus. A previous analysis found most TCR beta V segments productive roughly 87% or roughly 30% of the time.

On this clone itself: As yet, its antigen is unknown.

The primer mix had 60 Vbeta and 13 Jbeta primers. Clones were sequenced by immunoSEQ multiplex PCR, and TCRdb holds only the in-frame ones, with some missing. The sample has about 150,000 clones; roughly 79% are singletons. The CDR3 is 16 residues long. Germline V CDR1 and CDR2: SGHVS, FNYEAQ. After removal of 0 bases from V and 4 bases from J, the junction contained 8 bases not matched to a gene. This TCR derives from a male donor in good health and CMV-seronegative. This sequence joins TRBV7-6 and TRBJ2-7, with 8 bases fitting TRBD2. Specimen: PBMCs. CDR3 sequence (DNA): TGTGCCAGCAGCTTAGCGTCCGCGGGAGGTTCGTACGAGCAGTACTTC. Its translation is CASSLASAGGSYEQYF. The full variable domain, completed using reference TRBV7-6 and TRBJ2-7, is GAGVSQSPRYKVTKRGQDVALRCDPISGHVSLYWYRQALGQGPEFLTYFNYEAQQDKSGLPNDRFSAERPEGSISTLTIQRTEQRDSAMYRCASSLASAGGSYEQYFGPGTRLTVT.